Following are 30 T cell receptor beta chains from one sample sequenced in a study of T cells in Graves' hyperthyroidism and ophthalmopathy. Amplification of TCR beta CDR3 regions was performed using RNA transcripts as template. First-round RT-PCR targeting the TCR CDR3 was performed with the HTBI primer set. MiXCR was run by TCRdb on the multiplex PCR reads, yielding one entry per CDR3 protein. In the table there are 700,000 or so distinct CDR3 sequences, over 15% of which are singletons. Sequencing was performed on blood. The receptors were sampled from a young man with Graves' hyperthyroidism.

Ten or more counts support this clonotype. The chain has TRBV11-3 and TRBJ2-3; D is undetermined. Germline loops: CDR1 SGHNT, CDR2 YENEEA. V dropped 5 bases and J dropped 5 bases, with 11 bases sitting between them. This CDR3 comprises 13 residues. The CDR3 here is CASSKDAGDTQYF. The DNA for the CDR3 is TGTGCCAGCAGCAAAGACGCAGGAGATACGCAGTATTTT.

The table lists this clonotype with a few counts. The V gene is TRBV11-2, the J gene TRBJ1-1; TRBD1 is a possible D gene (5 bases). This CDR3 spans 12 amino acids. V was clipped by 10 bases and J by 4 bases, with 13 bases between them. The germline V gene has CDR1 SGHAT and CDR2 FQNNGV. The CDR3: CATRGVGTEAFF. The CDR3 bases are TGTGCCACACGAGGGGTGGGCACTGAAGCTTTCTTT.

The rearrangement joins TRBV3-1 to TRBJ2-7, with TRBD1 identical over 10 bases. The CDR3 loop spans 15 amino acids. V dropped 0 bases and J dropped 6; count of bases not matched to a gene: 5. Germline V CDR1 and CDR2: LGHDT, YNNKEL (reference sequence). The CDR3 DNA sequence: TGTGCCAGCAGCCAAGATTTGGGACAGGGGTCCGAGCAGTACTTC. Translation gives CASSQDLGQGSEQYF.

This clonotype was observed a handful of times. The gene calls are TRBV28 and TRBJ1-1, with TRBD1 matching over 9 bases. V was clipped by 7 bases and J by 2 bases; unmatched bases: 11. In germline, CDR1 is MDHEN, CDR2 SYDVKM. This CDR3 spans 16 amino acids. In DNA, the CDR3 is TGTGCCAGCAAACCCGCCGGGACAGGGATCAACACTGAAGCTTTCTTT. This sequence encodes CASKPAGTGINTEAFF. Full variable domain (rest looked up from reference TRBV28 and TRBJ1-1): DVKVTQSSRYLVKRTGEKVFLECVQDMDHENMFWYRQDPGLGLRLIYFSYDVKMKEKGDIPEGYSVSREKKERFSLILESASTNQTSMYLCASKPAGTGINTEAFFGQGTRLTVV.

This clonotype appeared many times. V usage is TRBV7-2 and J usage is TRBJ2-3, with 8 bases lining up with TRBD2. Germline CDR1 is SGHTA and CDR2 is FQGNSA. The V segment lost 5 bases and the J segment 6 bases; nucleotides outside the gene matches: 10. This CDR3 has 15 amino acids. As DNA, the CDR3 is TGTGCCAGCAGCCCTGCCGGGACTAGTGGCGATACGCAGTATTTT. The encoded protein is CASSPAGTSGDTQYF.

The rearrangement links TRBV19 to TRBJ1-5, with D possibly matching TRBD1 (5 bases). Germline values: CDR1 LNHDA, CDR2 SQIVND (reference sequence). The CDR3 spans 14 residues. Between the trimmed V and J ends, which lost 7 bases and 6 bases, there was a span of 16 bases. The CDR3 DNA sequence: TGTGCCAGTACCGAAGGGGCCCGCCGTCAGCCCCAGCATTTT. It yields the protein CASTEGARRQPQHF.

This clonotype occurred many times. This rearrangement joins TRBV20-1 to TRBJ2-5, with D maybe TRBD2 (5 bases). Germline V lookup: CDR1 DFQATT, CDR2 SNEGSKA (reference sequence). Trimming removed 3 bases from V and 7 bases from J, with 15 bases in between. The CDR3 spans 13 residues. The CDR3 here is CSARTIPRRTQYF. CDR3 coding DNA: TGCAGTGCTAGGACTATTCCCAGGAGGACCCAGTACTTC.

The chain is built from TRBV29-1 and TRBJ2-5, with D unresolved. Germline values: CDR1 SQVTM, CDR2 ANQGSEA. V gave up 4 bases and J gave up 5 bases, with 14 bases separating them. This CDR3 comprises 13 residues. Here the CDR3 reads CSVGSVYLETQYF. The CDR3 DNA is TGCAGCGTTGGCAGTGTCTACCTTGAGACCCAGTACTTC.

This clonotype has just a few counts. The chain combines TRBV9 with TRBJ1-2, with D unclear. The CDR3 sequence is 11 residues long. Germline V CDR1 and CDR2: SGDLS, YYNGEE. The germline V and J ends were trimmed by 3 bases and 6 bases, with 6 bases remaining between them. This CDR3 is CASSGLDGYTF. The CDR3 DNA is TGTGCCAGCAGCGGCCTCGATGGCTACACCTTC.

In its sample, this clonotype was seen many times. V usage is TRBV27 and J usage is TRBJ2-7, with D perhaps TRBD2 (6 bases). Germline loops: CDR1 MNHEY, CDR2 SMNVEV (reference sequence). The length of the CDR3 is 14 residues. Trimming left V 5 bases short and J 2 bases short, with 13 bases between. CDR3 nucleotide sequence: TGTGCCAGCAGTCCCATCAGACTAGCCTACGAGCAGTACTTC. Protein: CASSPIRLAYEQYF.

This clonotype was seen ten or more times. This chain uses TRBV2 with TRBJ2-3; D is unresolved. This CDR3 spans 13 amino acids. Trimming took 10 bases from V and 0 from J, leaving 11 bases between them. Per germline, CDR1 SNHLY and CDR2 FYNNEI. The CDR3 DNA sequence: TGTGCCACCCGGAGCAGTAGCACAGATACGCAGTATTTT. Protein sequence: CATRSSSTDTQYF.

This clonotype was seen a few times. The chain links TRBV20-1 to TRBJ1-5, with 8 positions matching TRBD1. The J segment lost 1 base and the V segment lost 6 bases, leaving 5 bases of the junction unmatched. Germline values: CDR1 DFQATT, CDR2 SNEGSKA (reference sequence). The CDR3 loop spans 14 amino acids. The CDR3 nucleotides read TGCAGTGCGGTGGACAGGGCGAGCAATCAGCCCCAGCATTTT. Protein sequence: CSAVDRASNQPQHF.

The rearrangement uses TRBV28 and TRBJ1-3; TRBD1 might be the D (5 bases). This CDR3 is 17 amino acids long. V was shortened by 3 bases and J by 4 bases, with 19 bases between the two germline ends. CDR1 is MDHEN and CDR2 is SYDVKM in the germline V gene. In DNA form, the CDR3 reads TGTGCCAGCAGTTTGCAGGTCTGGAGGGGTAAAGGAAACACCATATATTTT. It specifies CASSLQVWRGKGNTIYF.

In its sample, this clonotype was seen a few times. The J gene is TRBJ2-6, the V gene TRBV29-1; no clear D. Germline V gene lookup returns CDR1 SQVTM and CDR2 ANQGSEA. V dropped 0 bases and J dropped 10 bases, with 4 bases sitting between them. CDR3 length equals 11 residues. CDR3 in DNA: TGCAGCGTTGAAGATAAGAACGTCCTGACTTTC. Translating it yields CSVEDKNVLTF.

The table lists this clonotype with many counts. This chain connects TRBV28 to TRBJ1-1; no firm D call. The germline V gene encodes CDR1 MDHEN and CDR2 SYDVKM. Trimming stripped 4 bases from V and 7 bases from J, with 10 bases between. CDR3 length: 12 amino acids. The CDR3 sequence is CASSSLELEAFF. The CDR3 DNA reads TGTGCCAGCAGTTCGCTTGAACTTGAAGCTTTCTTT.

This clonotype was observed many times. This chain links TRBV28 with TRBJ2-2, with unresolved D. V was trimmed by 2 bases and J by 5 bases, leaving 12 bases between them. The CDR3 has 15 residues. CDR1 is MDHEN and CDR2 is SYDVKM in the germline V gene. Written as DNA, the CDR3 is TGTGCCAGCAGTTTAAAATATCTGAGGACCGGGGAGCTGTTTTTT. This codes for CASSLKYLRTGELFF.

The chain recombines TRBV18 with TRBJ2-1, with TRBD1 as a possible D gene (6 bases). Trimming took 3 bases from V and 3 from J, leaving 12 bases between them. This CDR3 is built from 15 residues. Germline V lookup: CDR1 KGHSH, CDR2 LQKENI. The CDR3 loop reads CASSPYRVGYNEQFF. The DNA of the CDR3 is TGTGCCAGCTCACCCTACAGGGTAGGCTACAATGAGCAGTTCTTC.

This clonotype was recorded at least ten times. The gene calls are TRBV10-3 and TRBJ2-7; D unclear. The V end was cut by 0 bases, the J end by 5 bases, with 2 bases between. The germline V gene has CDR1 ENHRY and CDR2 SYGVKD. The CDR3 sequence is 11 residues long. DNA of the CDR3: TGTGCCATCAGTGAGTCCCACGAGCAGTACTTC. This gives the protein CAISESHEQYF.

This chain links TRBV6-1 with TRBJ1-5; D unresolved. Trimming took 1 base from V and 9 from J, leaving 16 bases between them. There are 15 residues in the CDR3. Germline V CDR1 and CDR2: MNHNS, SASEGT. For the CDR3, the DNA is TGTGCCAGCAGTGAAGGGGCCCTTTACCCTGCGCCCCAGCATTTT. It is translated as CASSEGALYPAPQHF.

This clonotype came up a few times. The rearrangement joins TRBV3-1 to TRBJ2-1; TRBD1 matches 7 bases. This CDR3 region has 15 residues. The J segment lost 7 bases and the V segment lost 0 bases, leaving 6 bases of the junction unmatched. In germline, CDR1 is LGHDT, CDR2 YNNKEL (reference sequence). Here the CDR3 DNA reads TGTGCCAGCAGCCAAGATAGACAGGGTTGGAATGAGCAGTTCTTC. This sequence encodes CASSQDRQGWNEQFF.

This clonotype appeared many times. The chain is built from TRBV6-1 and TRBJ2-1; TRBD2 might be the D (6 bases). The CDR3 length is 11 residues. Germline values: CDR1 MNHNS, CDR2 SASEGT. The V end lost 7 bases, the J end lost 7 bases, and 8 bases lay between the germline ends. CDR3 residues: CASTGVNEQFF. DNA for the CDR3: TGTGCCAGCACGGGAGTGAATGAGCAGTTCTTC.

A few counts support this clonotype. The chain carries TRBV12-3 or TRBV12-4 and TRBJ2-7, with TRBD2 identical over 9 bases. The CDR3 totals 19 residues. J lost 2 bases, V lost 2 bases, and 16 bases had no gene match. The CDR3 DNA is TGTGCCAGCAGTTTACGGGCCCCGGGACTAGCTCACCACCCCTACGAGCAGTACTTC. This sequence encodes CASSLRAPGLAHHPYEQYF.

This clonotype was recorded many times. V gene TRBV29-1 combines with J gene TRBJ2-7, with 10 positions matching TRBD1. Germline-derived CDR1 and CDR2 are SQVTM and ANQGSEA. V trimming: 1 base; J trimming: 4 bases; junction bases outside the gene matches: 10. There are 16 residues in the CDR3. The CDR3 sequence: CSVEGTRTGGSYEQYF. The DNA of the CDR3 is TGCAGCGTTGAAGGGACCAGGACAGGGGGTTCGTACGAGCAGTACTTC.

This chain joins TRBV14 and TRBJ2-1, with D possibly being TRBD2 (6 bases). CDR3 length: 16 residues. V was shortened by 0 bases and J by 4 bases, with 13 bases between the two germline ends. From germline, CDR1 is SGHDN and CDR2 FVKESK. The CDR3 is CASSQDSYGTYNEQFF. CDR3 DNA sequence: TGTGCCAGCAGCCAAGACAGTTACGGGACTTACAATGAGCAGTTCTTC.

This clonotype appeared many times. The V call is TRBV20-1, the J call TRBJ2-7; TRBD1 might be the D (5 bases). The CDR3 consists of 12 residues. Germline V lookup: CDR1 DFQATT, CDR2 SNEGSKA (reference sequence). Trimming took off 6 bases at V and 3 bases at J, with 12 bases between the two ends. CDR3 amino acids: CSAQEGVYEQYF. As DNA, the CDR3 is TGCAGTGCCCAGGAAGGGGTCTACGAGCAGTACTTC.

This clonotype has at least ten counts. J is TRBJ2-1 and V is TRBV28; D possibly uses TRBD1 or TRBD2 (5 bases each). The CDR3 covers 17 residues. Germline assignment: CDR1 MDHEN and CDR2 SYDVKM. Trimming shortened V by 4 bases and J by 4 bases, and 20 bases separated the two germline ends. CDR3 amino acids: CASSSRTRGVRYNEQFF. CDR3 DNA sequence: TGTGCCAGCAGTTCCAGGACGCGAGGGGTCCGATACAATGAGCAGTTCTTC.

This clonotype came up a few times. The gene calls are TRBV10-3 and TRBJ2-7; 7 bases are shared with TRBD1. The V gene's germline CDR1 is ENHRY and CDR2 SYGVKD. Trimming cost V 9 bases and J 2 bases; bases outside gene matches: 7. CDR3 length equals 13 residues. As DNA, the CDR3 is TGTGCCATACAGGGGAGCGGCACCTACGAGCAGTACTTC. Protein product: CAIQGSGTYEQYF.

The rearrangement joins TRBV5-1 to TRBJ1-1, with D unresolved. There are 16 residues in the CDR3. The ends were cut back, 0 bases at V and 2 bases at J, with 14 bases in the middle. Germline V lookup: CDR1 SGHRS, CDR2 YFSETQ. CDR3 coding DNA: TGCGCCAGCAGCTTGGACGGTCACAGCCGAAACACTGAAGCTTTCTTT. Its protein product is CASSLDGHSRNTEAFF.

About this clonotype: One junction end does not reproduce the germline sequence, and a read error may be involved. The chain joins TRBV28 to TRBJ1-2; perhaps TRBD1 as D (5 bases). Per the germline V gene, CDR1 is MDHEN and CDR2 is SYDVKM. The CDR3 consists of 16 residues. CDR3 residues: CASSTRPGRLNYGYAF. CDR3 DNA sequence: TGTGCCAGCAGTACCCGCCCGGGACGGCTTAACTATGGCTACGCCTTC.

Comment on this clonotype: A much larger clonotype is one base distant, so this may be a read error. J is TRBJ1-5 and V is TRBV2; 10 positions agree with TRBD1. Per the germline V gene, CDR1 is SNHLY and CDR2 is FYNNEI. The CDR3 spans 15 residues. The CDR3 nucleotides are TGTGCCACCAGTGATGAGGGACAGGGGATTCAGCCCCAGCATTTT. It specifies CATSDEGQGIQPQHF.